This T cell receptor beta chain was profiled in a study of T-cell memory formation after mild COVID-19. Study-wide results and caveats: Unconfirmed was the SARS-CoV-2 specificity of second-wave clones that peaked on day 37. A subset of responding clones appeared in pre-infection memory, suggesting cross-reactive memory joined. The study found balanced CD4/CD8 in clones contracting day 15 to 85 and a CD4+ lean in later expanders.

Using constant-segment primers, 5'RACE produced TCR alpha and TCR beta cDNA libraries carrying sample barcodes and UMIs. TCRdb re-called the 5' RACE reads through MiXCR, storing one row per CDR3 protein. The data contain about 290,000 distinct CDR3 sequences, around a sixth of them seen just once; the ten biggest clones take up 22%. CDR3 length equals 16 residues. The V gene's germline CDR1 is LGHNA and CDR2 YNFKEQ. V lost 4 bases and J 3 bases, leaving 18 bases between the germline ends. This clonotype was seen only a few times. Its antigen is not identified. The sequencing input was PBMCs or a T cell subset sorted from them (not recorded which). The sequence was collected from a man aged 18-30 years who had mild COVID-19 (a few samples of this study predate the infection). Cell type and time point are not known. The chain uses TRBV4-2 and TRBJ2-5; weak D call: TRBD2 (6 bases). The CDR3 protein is CASSPYPRESEETQYF. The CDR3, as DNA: TGTGCCAGCAGCCCCTACCCCCGGGAGAGCGAAGAGACCCAGTACTTC.